The 8 T cell receptor beta chains below were found in one sample sequenced in a study of shared clonotypes between healthy human individuals. Measured with immunoSEQ multiplex PCR; TCRdb has only the in-frame clones, and not every one. The repertoire consists of some 1,100,000 clones, with 75% to 85% occurring once and the leading ten covering 0.5% to 0.6%. Sequencing was performed on memory CD4+ T cells from PBMCs. Described subset: CD45RA-negative fraction. The origin of the receptors is a man between 18 and 35 years old in good health. Some clones in this sample may be carry-over from other donors' samples.

V is TRBV6-5 and J is TRBJ1-5; 7 nucleotides agree with TRBD1. CDR1 and CDR2 (germline): MNHEY, SVGAGI. The CDR3 contains 14 residues. The V gene end was trimmed by 2 bases and the J gene end by 9 bases; junction bases not matched to a gene: 7. CDR3 DNA: TGTGCCAGCAGTTACAGTACAGGGGCCCGGCCCCAGCATTTT. This codes for CASSYSTGARPQHF.

V gene TRBV6-6 combines with J gene TRBJ1-2; the match to TRBD1 covers 7 bases. The CDR3 length is 16 residues. J was trimmed by 4 bases and V by 0 bases; bases with no gene match: 8. Germline V lookup: CDR1 MNHNY, CDR2 SVGAGI (reference sequence). CDR3 amino acids: CASSYSSRGGSYGYTF. The CDR3 DNA is TGTGCCAGCAGTTACTCCTCCAGGGGGGGAAGCTATGGCTACACCTTC.

The chain is built from TRBV5-1 and TRBJ1-4; D is ambiguous. The CDR3 is made up of 15 amino acids. V was trimmed by 4 bases and J by 1 base, leaving 11 bases between them. CDR1 is SGHRS, CDR2 YFSETQ, per germline. As DNA, the CDR3 is TGCGCCAGCAGCCCTGGACCCTTAACTAATGAAAAACTGTTTTTT. Amino acids: CASSPGPLTNEKLFF.

Concerning this clone: This sequence may be a read error, since a much larger clone differs from it by one base. V usage is TRBV4-1 and J usage is TRBJ2-5, with 16 bases matching TRBD2. Germline V gene sequence: CDR1 MGHRA, CDR2 YSYEKL. The CDR3 runs to 18 residues. Trimming took 3 bases from V and 5 from J; bases not matched to a gene: 9. The CDR3 sequence: CASSHGTSGRVVRETQYF. CDR3 in DNA: TGCGCCAGCAGCCACGGGACTAGCGGGAGGGTCGTAAGGGAGACCCAGTACTTC.

V usage is TRBV5-1 and J usage is TRBJ1-1, with D maybe TRBD1 (5 bases). The CDR3 contains 15 residues. V lost 5 bases, J lost 4 bases, and 18 bases lay in between. Germline V gives CDR1 SGHRS, CDR2 YFSETQ. CDR3 sequence reads: CASSAGLTGGTEAFF. CDR3 nucleotide sequence: TGCGCCAGCAGTGCGGGACTGACGGGCGGCACTGAAGCTTTCTTT.

The chain combines TRBV25-1 with TRBJ1-1; 8 bases fit TRBD1. The length of the CDR3 is 14 residues. Germline V lookup: CDR1 MGHDK, CDR2 SYGVNS. V was clipped by 5 bases and J by 4 bases; unmatched bases: 6. CDR3: CASSPTGGITEAFF. The CDR3 nucleotides read TGTGCCAGCAGTCCTACAGGGGGAATCACTGAAGCTTTCTTT.

The gene calls are TRBV6-1 and TRBJ2-7, with TRBD2 identical over 9 bases. The germline gives CDR1 MNHNS, CDR2 SASEGT. The CDR3 has 14 residues. V shed 6 bases, J shed 9 bases, and the junction held 12 bases outside the gene matches. The CDR3 region is CASRVAGVTGVQYF. The CDR3 DNA follows: TGTGCCAGCAGGGTAGCGGGAGTAACGGGTGTGCAGTACTTC.

This clone was seen a handful of times. This sequence joins TRBV20-1 and TRBJ1-1; no definite D call. In germline, CDR1 is DFQATT, CDR2 SNEGSKA (reference sequence). The CDR3 loop spans 11 amino acids. Trimming pared 5 bases from V and 11 bases from J, leaving 15 bases between. CDR3 nucleotide sequence: TGCAGTGCTGCTCATCGGGATGGGGCTTTCTTT. Translation: CSAAHRDGAFF.